A single sample is the source of the 21 T cell receptor beta chains below, sequenced in a study of molecular identifiers for immune sequencing clone quantification. Using its own MiXCR run on the PCR reads, TCRdb lists one record per CDR3 protein. The sample records about 330,000 distinct CDR3 sequences, roughly a quarter being singletons. Sequenced sample: naive CD8+ T cells from blood, with Jurkat cell RNA spiked in. Noted subset: FACS-sorted CD8+CD4-CCR7+CD45RA+ naive T cells. These receptors originate from a human donor in good health. Some libraries in this study had Jurkat cell RNA spiked in.

Comments on this clonotype: With a much larger clone just one base away, this may be a read error. CDR3 residues: CASSYSSYSGERYF. The DNA of the CDR3 is TGTGCCAGCAGTTACTCCTCCTACTCGGGGGAGCGGTACTTC. This chain uses TRBV6-5 with TRBJ2-7, with TRBD2 as a possible D gene (6 bases). The CDR3 has 14 amino acids. The germline V gene encodes CDR1 MNHEY and CDR2 SVGAGI.

This clonotype was seen a single time. A read error may account for a junction end that differs from germline. V is TRBV5-4 and J is TRBJ2-5, with D perhaps matching TRBD2 (5 bases). Germline CDR1 SGHNT, CDR2 YYREEE (reference sequence). The CDR3 is 13 residues long. DNA of the CDR3: TGTGCCAGCAGACCCGGGGAGCAAGAGACCAAGTACTTC. Its protein is CASRPGEQETKYF.

The chain is built from TRBV6-5 and TRBJ2-2; D might be TRBD2 (5 bases). The V end lost 4 bases, the J end lost 3 bases, and 6 bases lay between the germline ends. In germline, CDR1 is MNHEY, CDR2 SVGAGI. The CDR3 covers 13 residues. CDR3 region: CASSLRDTGELFF. CDR3 nucleotide sequence: TGTGCCAGCAGTTTGCGGGACACCGGGGAGCTGTTTTTT.

The rearrangement links TRBV6-2 or TRBV6-3 to TRBJ2-3; TRBD2 agrees at 12 bases. This CDR3 spans 15 amino acids. Trimming cost V 6 bases and J 5 bases; bases outside gene matches: 6. Germline CDR1 is MNHEY and CDR2 is SVGEGT. The CDR3 bases are TGTGCCAGCAGGAAGACTAGCGGGAGTCTAGATACGCAGTATTTT. It encodes CASRKTSGSLDTQYF.

In its sample, this clonotype was seen many times. V is TRBV28 and J is TRBJ2-7, with 10 bases lining up with TRBD2. Germline-derived CDR1 and CDR2 are MDHEN and SYDVKM. The CDR3 loop spans 15 amino acids. V lost 3 bases, J lost 4 bases, and 6 bases stayed unmatched. The CDR3 here is CASSLGASGSYEQYF. CDR3 bases: TGTGCCAGCAGTTTGGGGGCTAGCGGGAGTTACGAGCAGTACTTC.

This chain joins TRBV19 and TRBJ2-1; perhaps TRBD1 as D (6 bases). The germline V gene encodes CDR1 LNHDA and CDR2 SQIVND (reference sequence). The CDR3 spans 11 residues. V lost 3 bases and J lost 10, with 7 bases in between. CDR3 residues: CASSITGEQFF. The CDR3, as DNA: TGTGCCAGTAGTATTACAGGGGAGCAGTTCTTC.

Many counts were recorded for this clonotype. The V call is TRBV6-5, the J call TRBJ2-3, with TRBD2 identical over 7 bases. The V segment lost 5 bases and the J segment 2 bases; nucleotides outside the gene matches: 13. From germline, CDR1 is MNHEY and CDR2 SVGAGI. The CDR3 consists of 17 residues. CDR3 nucleotides: TGTGCCAGCAGTGCCGAGCCCCTAGCGGCATTCACAGATACGCAGTATTTT. The encoded protein is CASSAEPLAAFTDTQYF.

This clonotype was recorded a few times. The rearrangement joins TRBV20-1 to TRBJ1-6; the D gene is possibly TRBD1 (6 bases). The V end lost 0 bases, the J end lost 5 bases, and 11 bases lay between the germline ends. CDR1 and CDR2 (germline): DFQATT, SNEGSKA (reference sequence). There are 15 residues in the CDR3. The CDR3 DNA reads as TGCAGTGCTAGAGATCGAGGACAGAATAATTCACCCCTCCACTTT. It codes for CSARDRGQNNSPLHF.

This clonotype was detected many times. This chain links TRBV7-9 with TRBJ1-1; TRBD1 is a possible D gene (6 bases). In germline, CDR1 is SEHNR, CDR2 FQNEAQ (reference sequence). With 6 bases removed from V and 4 bases from J, the gap between germline ends came to 12 bases. The CDR3 has 13 amino acids. CDR3 residues: CASRLGQSTEAFF. CDR3 bases: TGTGCCAGCAGACTTGGACAGAGCACTGAAGCTTTCTTT. Using reference TRBV7-9 and TRBJ1-1 for the parts outside the CDR3, the full variable domain is DTGVSQNPRHKITKRGQNVTFRCDPISEHNRLYWYRQTLGQGPEFLTYFQNEAQLEKSRLLSDRFSAERPKGSFSTLEIQRTEQGDSAMYLCASRLGQSTEAFFGQGTRLTVV.

The chain uses TRBV28 and TRBJ1-5, with 7 bases identical to TRBD1. The V gene end was trimmed by 4 bases and the J gene end by 4 bases; junction bases not matched to a gene: 13. Germline loops: CDR1 MDHEN, CDR2 SYDVKM. The CDR3 is 17 amino acids. CDR3 sequence reads: CASSSTLDRVLNQPQHF. CDR3 DNA sequence: TGTGCCAGCAGTTCGACCTTAGACAGGGTCTTGAATCAGCCCCAGCATTTT.

Ten or more counts support this clonotype. The rearrangement links TRBV6-5 to TRBJ2-7, with TRBD2 as a possible D gene (5 bases). Trimming pared 7 bases from V and 4 bases from J, leaving 14 bases between. The CDR3 consists of 13 residues. Germline V lookup: CDR1 MNHEY, CDR2 SVGAGI. The CDR3 nucleotides read TGTGCCAGCAAGGGAGAGGAGTTGTACGAGCAGTACTTC. Residues: CASKGEELYEQYF.

This clonotype has more than one count but fewer than ten. The chain joins TRBV6-5 to TRBJ1-1; 9 bases match TRBD1. Germline-derived CDR1 and CDR2 are MNHEY and SVGAGI. The V segment lost 1 base and the J segment 1 base; nucleotides outside the gene matches: 10. CDR3 length: 18 amino acids. For the CDR3, the DNA is TGTGCCAGCAGTTACTTGGGACAGGGTTCTGGGCCGAACACTGAAGCTTTCTTT. It codes for CASSYLGQGSGPNTEAFF.

The chain joins TRBV7-9 to TRBJ1-1; no clear D. With 1 base removed from V and 6 bases from J, the gap between germline ends came to 15 bases. The CDR3 is 15 residues long. Germline V gives CDR1 SEHNR, CDR2 FQNEAQ (reference sequence). Written as DNA, the CDR3 is TGTGCCAGCAGCTTAGTCCCGGGAAGTGGCGCTGAAGCTTTCTTT. As protein: CASSLVPGSGAEAFF.

Ten or more counts support this clonotype. This chain connects TRBV7-8 to TRBJ1-4; D is unclear. V lost 2 bases to trimming and J lost 3 bases, with 1 base between them. Germline lookup yields CDR1 SGHVS and CDR2 FQNEAQ. The CDR3 extends over 12 amino acids. CDR3 bases: TGTGCCAGCAGCTTACCTAATGAAAAACTGTTTTTT. Translated: CASSLPNEKLFF.

This clonotype was recorded a few times. The V gene is TRBV4-1, the J gene TRBJ2-7; D not certain. CDR3 length: 15 amino acids. Germline loops: CDR1 MGHRA, CDR2 YSYEKL. The germline V and J ends were trimmed by 0 bases and 4 bases, with 13 bases remaining between them. CDR3 sequence reads: CASSQENSPSYEQYF. For the CDR3, the DNA is TGCGCCAGCAGCCAAGAGAACAGTCCCTCGTACGAGCAGTACTTC.

This rearrangement joins TRBV19 to TRBJ2-3; perhaps TRBD2 as D (5 bases). V lost 5 bases and J 2 bases, leaving 8 bases between the germline ends. The CDR3 is made up of 13 amino acids. CDR1 and CDR2 (germline): LNHDA, SQIVND (reference sequence). The CDR3 DNA is TGTGCCAGTAGTGTGCTAGCCACAGATACGCAGTATTTT. Translated: CASSVLATDTQYF.

This clonotype was seen more than once but under ten times. This chain connects TRBV4-3 to TRBJ2-4; 11 nucleotides line up with TRBD2. Germline V gene data show CDR1 as LGHNA and CDR2 as YSLEER. The V gene end was trimmed by 1 base and the J gene end by 1 base; junction bases not matched to a gene: 6. This CDR3 is built from 18 residues. As DNA, the CDR3 is TGCGCCAGCAGCCAAGCCCCGACTAGCGGGGATGCCAAAAACATTCAGTACTTC. It encodes CASSQAPTSGDAKNIQYF.

This clonotype has a handful of counts. The chain joins TRBV6-2 or TRBV6-3 to TRBJ2-1, with 14 bases identical to TRBD2. J lost 8 bases, V lost 2 bases, and 5 bases had no gene match. This CDR3 contains 16 residues. The germline gives CDR1 MNHEY, CDR2 SVGEGT. The CDR3 DNA sequence: TGTGCCAGCAGTTACCCGACTAGCGGGGGGGCGGATGAGCAGTTCTTC. Its protein product is CASSYPTSGGADEQFF.

This clonotype was seen ten or more times. The gene calls are TRBV7-9 and TRBJ1-1; tentative D call: TRBD1 (5 bases). The ends were cut back, 4 bases at V and 5 bases at J, with 14 bases in the middle. Germline V gene lookup returns CDR1 SEHNR and CDR2 FQNEAQ (reference sequence). The CDR3 runs to 14 residues. The CDR3 coding sequence is TGTGCCAGCAGCTCAGGAGGGGCGAGGACTGAAGCTTTCTTT. This encodes CASSSGGARTEAFF.

The sample holds many counts of this clonotype. This CDR3 reads CASSQGAWSTNTEAFF. The CDR3 bases are TGCGCCAGCAGCCAAGGGGCCTGGTCAACGAACACTGAAGCTTTCTTT. The chain uses TRBV4-1 and TRBJ1-1; D call uncertain. V lost 1 base and J lost 1, with 13 bases in between. Germline CDR1 and CDR2: MGHRA and YSYEKL. The CDR3 loop spans 16 amino acids.

V and J are TRBV12-3 or TRBV12-4 and TRBJ2-5; possibly TRBD1 for D (6 bases). Trimming pared 2 bases from V and 6 bases from J, leaving 16 bases between. CDR3 size: 15 residues. This CDR3 reads CASSLSAQGIQTQYF. The CDR3 DNA reads as TGTGCCAGCAGTTTATCGGCACAGGGTATTCAGACCCAGTACTTC.